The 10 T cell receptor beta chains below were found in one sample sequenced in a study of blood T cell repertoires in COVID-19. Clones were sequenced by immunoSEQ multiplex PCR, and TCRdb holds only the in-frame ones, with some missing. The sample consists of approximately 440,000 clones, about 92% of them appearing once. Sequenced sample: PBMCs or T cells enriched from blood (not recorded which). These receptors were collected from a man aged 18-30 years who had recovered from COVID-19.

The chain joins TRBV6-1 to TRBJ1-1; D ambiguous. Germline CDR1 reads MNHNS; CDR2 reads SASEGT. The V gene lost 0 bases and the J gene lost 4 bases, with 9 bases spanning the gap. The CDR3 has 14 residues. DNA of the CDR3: TGTGCCAGCAGTGAAGCGGGTGGGAGCACTGAAGCTTTCTTT. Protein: CASSEAGGSTEAFF.

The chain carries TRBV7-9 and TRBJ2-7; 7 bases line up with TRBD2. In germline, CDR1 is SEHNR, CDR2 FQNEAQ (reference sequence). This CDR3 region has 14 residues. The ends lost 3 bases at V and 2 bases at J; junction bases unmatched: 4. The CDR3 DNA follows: TGTGCCAGCAGCTTCGGGGGAGGGCCCTACGAGCAGTACTTC. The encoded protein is CASSFGGGPYEQYF.

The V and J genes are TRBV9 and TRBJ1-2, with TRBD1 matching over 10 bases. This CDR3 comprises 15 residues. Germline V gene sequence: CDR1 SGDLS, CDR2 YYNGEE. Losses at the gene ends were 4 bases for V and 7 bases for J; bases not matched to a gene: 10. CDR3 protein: CASSPMTGGSFGYTF. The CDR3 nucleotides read TGTGCCAGCAGCCCGATGACAGGGGGCAGCTTTGGCTACACCTTC.

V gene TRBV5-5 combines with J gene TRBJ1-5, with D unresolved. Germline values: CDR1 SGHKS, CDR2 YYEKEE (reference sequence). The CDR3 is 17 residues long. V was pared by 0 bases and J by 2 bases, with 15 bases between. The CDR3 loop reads CASSLEPAELGNQPQHF. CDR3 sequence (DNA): TGTGCCAGCAGCTTGGAACCCGCGGAGCTAGGCAATCAGCCCCAGCATTTT.

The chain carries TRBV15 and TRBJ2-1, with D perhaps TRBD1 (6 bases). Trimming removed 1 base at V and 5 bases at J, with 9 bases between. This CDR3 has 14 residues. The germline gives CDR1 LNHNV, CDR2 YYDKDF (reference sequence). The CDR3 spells CATSRVGDNNEQFF. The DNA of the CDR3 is TGTGCCACCAGCAGAGTTGGGGACAACAATGAGCAGTTCTTC.

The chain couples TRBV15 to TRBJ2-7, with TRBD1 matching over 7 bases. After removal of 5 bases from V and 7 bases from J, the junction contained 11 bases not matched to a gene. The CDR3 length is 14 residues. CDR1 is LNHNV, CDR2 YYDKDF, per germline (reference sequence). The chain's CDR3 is CATSYVRQGSEQYF. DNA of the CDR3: TGTGCCACCAGCTACGTAAGACAGGGATCGGAGCAGTACTTC.

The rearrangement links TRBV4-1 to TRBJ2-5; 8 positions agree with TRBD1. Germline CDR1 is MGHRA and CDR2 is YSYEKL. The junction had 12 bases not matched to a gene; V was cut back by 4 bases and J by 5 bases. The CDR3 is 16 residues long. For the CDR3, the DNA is TGCGCCAGCAGCCGGCAAGGGACAGGTCGGCCGGAGACCCAGTACTTC. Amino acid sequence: CASSRQGTGRPETQYF.

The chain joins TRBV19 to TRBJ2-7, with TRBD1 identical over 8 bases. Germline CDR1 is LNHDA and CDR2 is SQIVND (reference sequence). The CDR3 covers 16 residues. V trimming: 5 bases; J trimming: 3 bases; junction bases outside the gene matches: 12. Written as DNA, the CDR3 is TGTGCCAGTAGTCCCCAGGGACAGGCAGACTTCTACGAGCAGTACTTC. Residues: CASSPQGQADFYEQYF.

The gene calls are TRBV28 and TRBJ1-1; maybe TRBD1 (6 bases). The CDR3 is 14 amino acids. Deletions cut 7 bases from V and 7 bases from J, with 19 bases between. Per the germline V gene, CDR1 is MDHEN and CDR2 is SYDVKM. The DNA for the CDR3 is TGTGCCAGCACCCCGGAGGGGGGGAGAAATGAAGCTTTCTTT. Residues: CASTPEGGRNEAFF.

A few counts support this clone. The CDR3 is CASLAGGPSTDTQYF. The DNA for the CDR3 is TGCGCCAGTTTAGCGGGAGGTCCAAGCACAGATACGCAGTATTTT. The J gene is TRBJ2-3, the V gene TRBV5-1, with 10 nucleotides matching TRBD2. CDR1 SGHRS and CDR2 YFSETQ come from the germline V gene. This CDR3 comprises 15 residues. J gave up 0 bases and V 8 bases, and 6 bases lay outside the gene matches.